These 8 T cell receptor beta chains originate from one sample sequenced in a study of identical twins. TCRdb ran MiXCR on the 5' RACE reads and lists one entry per CDR3 protein. The data hold about 810,000 distinct CDR3 sequences, with roughly an eighth observed a single time. The same sample was also studied in work on yellow fever vaccine responses in identical twins.

Sequenced sample: PBMCs. These receptors were collected from a woman aged 18-35 years in good health.

The chain carries TRBV5-1 and TRBJ2-3, with a tentative D call TRBD1 (5 bases). CDR1 SGHRS and CDR2 YFSETQ come from the germline V gene. Trimming stripped 4 bases from V and 2 bases from J, with 11 bases between. The CDR3 is made up of 14 amino acids. The CDR3: CASSPGHNTDTQYF. The CDR3 nucleotides read TGCGCCAGCAGCCCCGGACACAACACAGATACGCAGTATTTT.

This clonotype was counted many times. The chain carries TRBV7-9 and TRBJ2-3; D unclear. The V end lost 5 bases, the J end lost 0 bases, and 9 bases lay between the germline ends. The germline V gene encodes CDR1 SEHNR and CDR2 FQNEAQ (reference sequence). The CDR3 is 14 amino acids. CDR3 region: CASSRTTSTDTQYF. The CDR3 nucleotides read TGTGCCAGCAGCCGTACTACTAGCACAGATACGCAGTATTTT.

The chain joins TRBV3-1 to TRBJ2-1; 13 nucleotides match TRBD2. With V trimmed by 1 base and J by 3 bases, 6 bases remained unmatched. CDR3 length: 18 residues. CDR1 is LGHDT and CDR2 is YNNKEL in the germline V gene (reference sequence). The CDR3 nucleotides read TGTGCCAGCAGCCAAGCTGGACTAGCGGGAGCTCTCTACAATGAGCAGTTCTTC. Residues: CASSQAGLAGALYNEQFF.

The table lists this clonotype with a few counts. The V and J genes are TRBV19 and TRBJ2-2; tentative D call: TRBD2 (5 bases). Germline-derived CDR1 and CDR2 are LNHDA and SQIVND (reference sequence). The V end lost 0 bases, the J end lost 6 bases, and 11 bases lay between the germline ends. The CDR3 loop spans 15 amino acids. The CDR3 DNA reads as TGTGCCAGTAGTATAGAACTAGTGGGAGCCGGGGAGCTGTTTTTT. As protein: CASSIELVGAGELFF.

This clonotype came up many times. V is TRBV12-3 or TRBV12-4 and J is TRBJ2-1; no firm D call. This CDR3 spans 15 amino acids. V was pared by 1 base and J by 0 bases, with 7 bases between. The CDR3 protein is CASSLGQLSYNEQFF. CDR3 nucleotide sequence: TGTGCCAGCAGTTTAGGCCAGCTCTCCTACAATGAGCAGTTCTTC.

In this sample, this clonotype turned up a few times. The rearrangement joins TRBV4-1 to TRBJ1-1; the D is unclear. The CDR3 runs 14 residues. The germline gives CDR1 MGHRA, CDR2 YSYEKL. The V and J ends lost 4 bases and 7 bases respectively, with 16 bases between them. CDR3 amino acids: CASSPFLNLDEAFF. The CDR3 coding sequence is TGCGCCAGCAGCCCATTTTTGAATCTGGATGAAGCTTTCTTT.

The chain has TRBV29-1 and TRBJ1-2; D is uncertain. The CDR3 sequence is 14 residues long. V was cut by 5 bases and J by 8 bases, with 21 bases left in between. Looked up from germline, CDR1 is SQVTM and CDR2 is ANQGSEA. CDR3 loop: CSVLRWTGANGYTF. The CDR3 region has the DNA TGCAGCGTTCTGCGTTGGACGGGAGCTAACGGCTACACCTTC.

This clonotype showed up just a few times. The CDR3 DNA follows: TGCGCCAGCAGCTTGGAAGGCGGGGGGGCCCTTGAGACCCAGTACTTC. Translation gives CASSLEGGGALETQYF. This rearrangement joins TRBV5-1 to TRBJ2-5; 9 bases align to TRBD2. The CDR3 is 16 residues long. Germline CDR1 is SGHRS and CDR2 is YFSETQ. J lost 5 bases, V lost 0 bases, and 8 bases had no gene match.